This is a list of T cell receptor beta chains from one sample in a study of blood T cell repertoires in COVID-19. Method: immunoSEQ multiplex PCR; TCRdb's copy keeps in-frame clones and lacks some. Among 150,000 to 200,000 clones listed, approximately 89% were seen once. The sequencing input was PBMCs or T cells enriched from blood (not recorded which). The receptors stem from a young woman who had recovered from COVID-19. Each CDR3 is given with its conserved first and last residue. The order of the fields is J gene, D gene, V gene, CDR3 protein, CDR3 DNA. The D gene is left open where the match is weak.

>TRBJ2-7|.|TRBV20-1
CSANDGGSYEQYF
TGCAGTGCTAATGATGGCGGATCCTACGAGCAGTACTTC
>TRBJ2-5|.|TRBV23-1
CASSQSTFGRRKTQYF
TGCGCCAGCAGTCAATCTACCTTCGGGAGAAGGAAGACCCAGTACTTC
>TRBJ2-7|.|TRBV11-3
CASSLRGGDEQYF
TGTGCCAGCAGCTTAAGGGGCGGGGACGAGCAGTACTTC
>TRBJ2-3|TRBD2|TRBV27
CASSSRGGLGTDTQYF
TGTGCCAGCAGTTCCCGCGGGGGATTGGGCACAGATACGCAGTATTTT
>TRBJ1-2|TRBD1|TRBV29-1
CSADQGDNPYGYTF
TGCAGCGCCGACCAGGGGGATAACCCCTATGGCTACACCTTC
>TRBJ2-5|TRBD2|TRBV9
CASSVGIGEGRLSETQYF
TGTGCCAGCAGCGTGGGGATCGGGGAGGGCCGGCTTTCAGAGACCCAGTACTTC
>TRBJ2-7|TRBD1|TRBV28
CASSYLDRDSYEQYF
TGTGCCAGCAGCTATCTCGACCGGGACAGTTACGAGCAGTACTTC
>TRBJ2-7|.|TRBV4-3
CASSQGTSRSYEQYF
TGCGCCAGCAGCCAAGGGACAAGTAGGTCCTACGAGCAGTACTTC
>TRBJ1-1|TRBD1|TRBV7-9
CASSLTGETEAFF
TGTGCCAGCAGCCTCACAGGGGAGACTGAAGCTTTCTTT
>TRBJ2-3|TRBD2|TRBV15
CATSRDVLAEGTDTQYF
TGTGCCACCAGCAGAGACGTTCTAGCGGAGGGCACAGATACGCAGTATTTT